This T cell receptor beta chain was captured in a study of cytomegalovirus exposure and HLA in healthy donors. Study as a whole: For the approximately 400 genotyped donors, around 76% fell within the Caucasian-associated ancestry cluster.

Comments on this clone: Its target is not known.

Findings and limits, study-wide: According to a later analysis, donors in an Asian-associated ancestry cluster reportedly had fewer N-insertions than the 666-donor mean. With further analysis later on, most CMV-associated TCR beta chains appeared HLA-restricted.

The PCR made use of 60 Vbeta and 13 Jbeta primers. Measured with immunoSEQ multiplex PCR; TCRdb has only the in-frame clones, and not every one. The sample lists fewer than 150,000 clones, 74% occurring once. V lost 6 bases and J lost 4, with 12 bases in between. This CDR3 comprises 13 residues. Germline lookup yields CDR1 LNHNV and CDR2 YYDKDF (reference sequence). This receptor was taken from a woman aged 45-65 years in good health and CMV-seropositive. This chain connects TRBV15 to TRBJ2-5; perhaps TRBD2 as D (7 bases). Sequencing was carried out using PBMCs. CDR3 DNA: TGTGCCACCAGAATTCGGGGGGCAGAGACCCAGTACTTC. Amino acid sequence: CATRIRGAETQYF.